Reported below is one T cell receptor beta chain. Its antigen target is currently unknown. There are no base qualities to consult, and no much larger clone falls within one base. The record originates from a study of breast tumors, draining lymph nodes, adjacent tissues (dated by TCRdb to the mid-2010s). For the study in its entirety: In breast cancer patients, the study compared the TCR beta repertoires of tumor, adjacent nontumor tissue and axillary lymph nodes. In human breast cancer, the study set out to assess how tumor, surrounding tissue and draining lymph node repertoires relate to one another and whether T cells might be exchanged between them. The paper's findings and limits, for the study overall: Tumor T-cell repertoires showed less diversity than lymph node repertoires and more diversity than nontumor tissue repertoires, and tumor T-cell repertoires showed preferential V and J gene usage. The data were judged consistent with most tumor T cells deriving from the lymph node and then expanding within tumor tissue. Tumor and nontumor tissue repertoires were significantly more similar in luminal-like than in basal-like breast cancer. The study presented the conclusion that tumor T cells originate in lymph nodes as consistent with a hypothesis, not as something directly demonstrated.

For sequencing, an Illumina HiSeq 2000 was employed. TCR beta chain libraries were generated through multiplex PCR amplification. High-throughput sequencing was used to analyze the amplified TCR beta chain products. TCRdb reprocessing: public reads trimmed at Q25 with fastp, clones called with MiXCR, in-frame beta chains kept. CDR3 protein duplicates are merged, each entry listing the most common genes and DNA. Counted in this sample were 85,000 to 130,000 distinct CDR3 sequences; about 20% of them appeared once. Clones ranked in the top ten supply less than 1.5% of the sample. Inclusive of the bounding cysteine and phenylalanine, the CDR3 is 15 residues long. The only DNA kept is the CDR3, 45 bases in frame from the first base. CDR1 and CDR2 are drawn from the germline V gene (reference sequence): DFQATT, SNEGSKA. At the junction V is shortened by 3 bases and J by 11 bases, with 25 bases in between.

Lymph node samples came from the axillary draining lymph nodes of breast cancer patients. Source material: axillary lymph node tissue. The clonotype originates from a female donor with breast cancer. Some clones in this sample may be carry-over from other donors' samples. The chain joins TRBV20-1 to TRBJ1-1; TRBD1 might be the D gene, on 6 matching bases. The CDR3 amino acid sequence is: CSARDAGVGVVGAFF. The sequenced DNA: TGCAGTGCTAGGGATGCAGGGGTGGGGGTAGTAGGGGCTTTCTTT.